Following are 10 T cell receptor beta chains from one sample sequenced in a study of blood T cell repertoires in COVID-19. The data were produced by immunoSEQ multiplex PCR, yet TCRdb's version contains in-frame clones alone and is incomplete. The data contain under 500,000 clones, 85% to 90% of them singletons. Input material: peripheral blood. These receptors all stem from a woman in her 30s with acute or convalescent COVID-19.

The gene calls are TRBV20-1 and TRBJ2-7, with TRBD2 identical over 11 bases. The CDR3 totals 14 residues. The V segment lost 3 bases and the J segment 4 bases; nucleotides outside the gene matches: 5. Germline CDR1 DFQATT, CDR2 SNEGSKA (reference sequence). CDR3 nucleotides: TGCAGTGCTAGTTTGGCTAGCGGGGGGTACGAGCAGTACTTC. This translates into CSASLASGGYEQYF.

V usage is TRBV9 and J usage is TRBJ2-7; 9 nucleotides line up with TRBD1. This CDR3 region has 15 residues. CDR1 and CDR2 (germline): SGDLS, YYNGEE. V was clipped by 0 bases and J by 3 bases; unmatched bases: 4. CDR3 sequence reads: CASSVGTGVDYEQYF. CDR3 nucleotide sequence: TGTGCCAGCAGCGTAGGGACAGGGGTAGACTACGAGCAGTACTTC.

This chain joins TRBV3-1 (or the pseudogene TRBV3-2) and TRBJ1-3; D is possibly TRBD1 (6 bases). The ends were cut back, 4 bases at V and 2 bases at J, with 9 bases in the middle. Germline V gene lookup returns CDR1 LGHDT and CDR2 YNNKEL (reference sequence). This CDR3 comprises 14 residues. The CDR3: CASSLQGAGNTIYF. The CDR3 DNA follows: TGTGCCAGCAGCCTACAGGGAGCTGGAAACACCATATATTTT.

The chain combines TRBV11-2 with TRBJ2-5; D gene uncertain. Trimming removed 2 bases at V and 4 bases at J, with 23 bases between. CDR1 and CDR2 (germline): SGHAT, FQNNGV. The CDR3 runs 18 residues. Written as DNA, the CDR3 is TGTGCCAGCAGCTTATTTTATTTTTCGGAGTCCCCTGCAGAGACCCAGTACTTC. Amino acid sequence: CASSLFYFSESPAETQYF.

The chain employs TRBV7-9 and TRBJ1-2; D ambiguous. CDR3 length equals 13 residues. V dropped 5 bases and J dropped 3 bases, with 10 bases sitting between them. Germline V gene lookup returns CDR1 SEHNR and CDR2 FQNEAQ (reference sequence). The CDR3 loop reads CASSPTGYYGYTF. The CDR3 DNA is TGTGCCAGCAGCCCAACCGGTTACTATGGCTACACCTTC. Using reference TRBV7-9 and TRBJ1-2 for the parts outside the CDR3, the full variable domain is DTGVSQNPRHKITKRGQNVTFRCDPISEHNRLYWYRQTLGQGPEFLTYFQNEAQLEKSRLLSDRFSAERPKGSFSTLEIQRTEQGDSAMYLCASSPTGYYGYTFGSGTRLTVV.

The rearrangement links TRBV29-1 to TRBJ2-1; 9 nucleotides match TRBD2. Germline V gives CDR1 SQVTM, CDR2 ANQGSEA. The J segment lost 4 bases and the V segment lost 7 bases, leaving 5 bases of the junction unmatched. The CDR3 sequence is 13 residues long. The chain's CDR3 is CSAKAGGYNEQFF. CDR3 DNA: TGCAGCGCCAAAGCGGGGGGTTACAATGAGCAGTTCTTC.

This clone has more than one count but fewer than ten. This rearrangement joins TRBV2 to TRBJ1-1; D not resolved. CDR1 SNHLY and CDR2 FYNNEI come from the germline V gene. V lost 7 bases and J lost 3, with 6 bases in between. The CDR3 sequence is 11 residues long. The CDR3 nucleotides are TGTGCCAGCAAGAGGGACACTGAAGCTTTCTTT. Residues: CASKRDTEAFF.

CDR3: CATGRGIRNGELFF. The CDR3 nucleotides are TGTGCCACGGGGAGGGGGATTCGAAACGGGGAGCTGTTTTTT. This rearrangement joins TRBV6-5 to TRBJ2-2, with a possible D match to TRBD2 (7 bases). V was shortened by 10 bases and J by 7 bases, with 19 bases between the two germline ends. The CDR3 totals 14 residues. In germline, CDR1 is MNHEY, CDR2 SVGAGI.

The CDR3 bases are TGCGCCAGCAGCTTGCAGGGGGTCCAAGAGACCCAGTACTTC. Its protein product is CASSLQGVQETQYF. The rearrangement links TRBV5-1 to TRBJ2-5; TRBD1 agrees at 7 bases. The germline gives CDR1 SGHRS, CDR2 YFSETQ. The V gene end was trimmed by 1 base and the J gene end by 1 base; junction bases not matched to a gene: 1. The CDR3 runs 14 residues.

This clone was observed once. The gene calls are TRBV5-8 and TRBJ2-3, with D tentatively TRBD2 (5 bases). Germline CDR1 SGHTS, CDR2 YDEGEE. Trimming left V 3 bases short and J 1 base short, with 12 bases between. This CDR3 region has 15 residues. The CDR3 here is CASSSRYGGTDTQYF. CDR3 sequence (DNA): TGTGCCAGCAGCTCCCGGTACGGGGGCACAGATACGCAGTATTTT.